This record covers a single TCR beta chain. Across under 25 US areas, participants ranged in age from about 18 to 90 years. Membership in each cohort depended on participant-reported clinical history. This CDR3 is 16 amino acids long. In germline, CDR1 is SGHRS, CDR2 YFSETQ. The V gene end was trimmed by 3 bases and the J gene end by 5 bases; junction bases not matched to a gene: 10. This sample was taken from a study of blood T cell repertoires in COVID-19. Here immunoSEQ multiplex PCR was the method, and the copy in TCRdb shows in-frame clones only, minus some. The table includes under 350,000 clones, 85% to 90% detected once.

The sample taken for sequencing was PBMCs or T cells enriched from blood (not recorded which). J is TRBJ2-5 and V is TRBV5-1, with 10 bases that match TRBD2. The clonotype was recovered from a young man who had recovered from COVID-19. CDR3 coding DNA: TGCGCCAGCAGCTCCGGCCCAGCGGGGGGGAGCGAGACCCAGTACTTC. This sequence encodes CASSSGPAGGSETQYF. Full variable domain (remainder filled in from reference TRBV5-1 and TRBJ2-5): KAGVTQTPRYLIKTRGQQVTLSCSPISGHRSVSWYQQTPGQGLQFLFEYFSETQRNKGNFPGRFSGRQFSNSRSEMNVSTLELGDSALYLCASSSGPAGGSETQYFGPGTRLLVL.